The 13 T cell receptor beta chains listed next were all sequenced from one sample in a study of blood T cell repertoires in COVID-19 (dated by TCRdb to 2019 to 2021). Receptor libraries were prepared by the immunoSEQ multiplex PCR assay. Imported from immuneACCESS, the table was reduced by TCRdb to in-frame sequences with V and J called. These copies leave out some clones; in studies compared against another copy, an unresolved V gene accounts for under half, and the cause of the remainder is not known. The sample yields 70,000 to 100,000 clones; 89% were counted once. The leading ten clones occupy less than 3.5% of the sample. Specimen: peripheral blood. The source of these receptors is a man over 45 with COVID-19, enrolled during active disease.

The gene calls are TRBV11-2 and TRBJ1-3, with TRBD1 matching over 7 bases. The germline CDR1 and CDR2 sequences are SGHAT and FQNNGV. This CDR3 has 18 residues. The V and J ends lost 6 bases and 1 base, in that order; junction bases with no gene match: 15. Here the CDR3 DNA reads TGTGCCAGCAGTGGCGGGACAGTTATTGGAAGGTCTGGAAACACCATATATTTT. Translating gives CASSGGTVIGRSGNTIYF.

V and J are TRBV28 and TRBJ1-2, with D tentatively TRBD1 (6 bases). Germline V lookup: CDR1 MDHEN, CDR2 SYDVKM. This CDR3 is 12 amino acids long. V lost 6 bases and J 8 bases, leaving 13 bases between the germline ends. CDR3 DNA sequence: TGTGCCAGCAGCCCGAGGGGGAGCGGCTACACCTTC. Protein sequence: CASSPRGSGYTF.

This clone was counted only a few times. The J gene is TRBJ2-2, the V gene TRBV9; D might be TRBD1 (6 bases). V gave up 4 bases and J gave up 8 bases, with 18 bases separating them. The length of the CDR3 is 15 residues. Germline assignment: CDR1 SGDLS and CDR2 YYNGEE. CDR3 nucleotides: TGTGCCAGCAGCAGCTGGACAGCCAACGGAGGGGAGCTGTTTTTT. Its protein product is CASSSWTANGGELFF.

The chain uses TRBV3-1 (or the pseudogene TRBV3-2) and TRBJ2-1; perhaps TRBD1 as D (6 bases). V was trimmed by 2 bases and J by 9 bases, leaving 14 bases between them. The CDR3 has 14 residues. From germline, CDR1 is LGHDT and CDR2 YNNKEL (reference sequence). CDR3 in DNA: TGTGCCAGCAGCCAAAGCACAGGGAGTGGTGAGCAGTTCTTC. Protein sequence: CASSQSTGSGEQFF.

This rearrangement joins TRBV5-4 to TRBJ2-1, with a possible D match to TRBD2 (6 bases). The V and J ends lost 0 bases and 0 bases respectively, with 16 bases between them. This CDR3 has 18 amino acids. Per the germline V gene, CDR1 is SGHNT and CDR2 is YYREEE (reference sequence). The CDR3 coding sequence is TGTGCCAGCAGCTTGGCCCAGGGACTTCGGAGCTCCTACAATGAGCAGTTCTTC. This gives the protein CASSLAQGLRSSYNEQFF.

This chain uses TRBV9 with TRBJ2-3; no reliable D call. CDR1 is SGDLS, CDR2 YYNGEE, per germline. Deletions cut 0 bases from V and 2 bases from J, with 4 bases between. The CDR3 covers 13 residues. The CDR3 DNA sequence: TGTGCCAGCAGCGTAGCAATCACAGATACGCAGTATTTT. Protein: CASSVAITDTQYF. Complete variable domain (other parts from reference TRBV9 and TRBJ2-3): DSGVTQTPKHLITATGQRVTLRCSPRSGDLSVYWYQQSLDQGLQFLIQYYNGEERAKGNILERFSAQQFPDLHSELNLSSLELGDSALYFCASSVAITDTQYFGPGTRLTVL.

The J gene is TRBJ1-2, the V gene TRBV29-1, with D uncertain. The germline V and J ends were trimmed by 4 bases and 6 bases, with 18 bases remaining between them. This CDR3 is built from 14 residues. From germline, CDR1 is SQVTM and CDR2 ANQGSEA. The CDR3 nucleotides read TGCAGCGTTGTCGGCCCGGGGAGGTTCAATGGCTACACCTTC. The encoded protein is CSVVGPGRFNGYTF.

In this sample, this clone turned up once. The chain recombines TRBV5-4 with TRBJ2-3, with TRBD1 identical over 7 bases. CDR1 and CDR2 from the germline V gene are SGHNT and YYREEE (reference sequence). The CDR3 has 14 residues. Trimming cost V 4 bases and J 4 bases; bases outside gene matches: 6. As DNA, the CDR3 is TGTGCCAGCAGCCCTCGGCAGGGGGCAGATACGCAGTATTTT. Translation: CASSPRQGADTQYF.

The V gene is TRBV12-3 or TRBV12-4, the J gene TRBJ1-1, with TRBD1 as a possible D gene (5 bases). Trimming took 6 bases from V and 1 from J, leaving 9 bases between them. CDR3 length: 13 residues. As DNA, the CDR3 is TGTGCCAGCAGGATCGACAGGAACACTGAAGCTTTCTTT. Protein sequence: CASRIDRNTEAFF.

The V and J genes are TRBV6-2 or TRBV6-3 and TRBJ2-4; D is undetermined. Trimming took 5 bases from V and 0 from J, leaving 2 bases between them. From germline, CDR1 is MNHEY and CDR2 SVGEGT. The CDR3 loop spans 12 amino acids. In nucleotides, the CDR3 is TGTGCCAGCAGTCTAGCCAAAAACATTCAGTACTTC. Translating it yields CASSLAKNIQYF.

This clone was seen only once. CDR3 DNA sequence: TGTGCCAGCAGCACAGGACTAGCGGGGGACAATGAGCAGTTCTTC. Translating gives CASSTGLAGDNEQFF. The rearrangement joins TRBV13 to TRBJ2-1, with 13 bases that match TRBD2. Germline V gene lookup returns CDR1 PRHDT and CDR2 FYEKMQ (reference sequence). CDR3 size: 15 residues. The V segment lost 5 bases and the J segment 5 bases; nucleotides outside the gene matches: 3.

This clone has only one observation. V gene TRBV9 combines with J gene TRBJ2-7; no clear D. V dropped 0 bases and J dropped 0 bases, with 22 bases sitting between them. Germline assignment: CDR1 SGDLS and CDR2 YYNGEE. The CDR3 is 19 residues long. The CDR3 region is CASSVGYSLSPPGSYEQYF. The CDR3 region has the DNA TGTGCCAGCAGCGTAGGTTACAGCTTAAGCCCTCCAGGCTCCTACGAGCAGTACTTC.

The chain has TRBV20-1 and TRBJ2-1; TRBD2 matches at 9 bases. V shed 3 bases, J shed 3 bases, and the junction held 9 bases outside the gene matches. The CDR3 length is 16 residues. The germline V gene encodes CDR1 DFQATT and CDR2 SNEGSKA (reference sequence). CDR3: CSASFRGGAFYNEQFF. The CDR3, as DNA: TGCAGTGCTAGTTTCCGCGGGGGGGCCTTCTACAATGAGCAGTTCTTC.